The TCR beta chain under discussion was sequenced for a study of blood T cell repertoires in COVID-19. V lost 5 bases to trimming and J lost 4 bases; unmatched junction nucleotides: 7. CDR1 and CDR2 (germline): MNHEY, SVGEGT. The CDR3 extends over 15 amino acids. For recovered donors of Cohort 3, there were two negative PCRs, clearance, or symptom resolution. Measured with immunoSEQ multiplex PCR; TCRdb has only the in-frame clones, and not every one. The repertoire holds about 180,000 clones, with roughly 85% as singletons. The sequenced sample consisted of PBMCs or T cells enriched from blood (not recorded which). The rearrangement uses TRBV6-2 or TRBV6-3 and TRBJ2-7; 11 bases are shared with TRBD2. This receptor was obtained from a man aged 35 to 55 who had recovered from COVID-19. The CDR3 spells CASSTTSGSRYEQYF. The CDR3 DNA reads as TGTGCCAGCAGTACAACTAGCGGGAGTCGGTACGAGCAGTACTTC.